This record covers a single T cell receptor (beta chain). The data originate from a study of blood T cell repertoires in COVID-19. Assay used: immunoSEQ multiplex PCR; TCRdb lists only in-frame clones, some missing. The repertoire holds 45,000 to 50,000 clones, with 75% to 85% as singletons. The receptor was derived from a man at least 80 years old in a cohort sampled during active COVID-19. The material sequenced was peripheral blood.

The CDR3 is CASSPPGLADNTQYF. The CDR3 DNA reads as TGCGCCAGCAGCCCTCCGGGACTAGCGGACAATACGCAGTATTTT. The genes are TRBV5-1 and TRBJ2-3; 11 bases agree with TRBD2. CDR3 length: 15 amino acids. The J segment lost 7 bases and the V segment lost 4 bases, leaving 8 bases of the junction unmatched. Germline CDR1 and CDR2: SGHRS and YFSETQ.